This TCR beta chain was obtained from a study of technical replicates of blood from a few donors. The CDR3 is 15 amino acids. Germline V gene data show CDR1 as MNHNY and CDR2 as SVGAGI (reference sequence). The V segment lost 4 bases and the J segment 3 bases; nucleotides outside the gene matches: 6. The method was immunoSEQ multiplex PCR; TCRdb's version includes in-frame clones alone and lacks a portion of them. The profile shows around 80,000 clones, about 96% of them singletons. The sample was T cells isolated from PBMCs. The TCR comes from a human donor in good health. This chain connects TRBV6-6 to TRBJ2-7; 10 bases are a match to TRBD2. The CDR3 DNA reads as TGTGCCAGCAGTTTCGGGACTAGCGACGTCTACGAGCAGTACTTC. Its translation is CASSFGTSDVYEQYF.